Included here is one T cell receptor (beta chain) sequence, with context. The antigen is undetermined. TCRdb called the 5' RACE reads again in MiXCR, with one record for every CDR3 protein. The table shows around 1.7 million distinct CDR3 sequences, with about 31% occurring only once. In every case, the donor was a healthy Caucasian. The CDR3 has 15 amino acids. Germline trimming cut 5 bases from V and 2 bases from J; bases unmatched to any gene: 4. CDR1 and CDR2 (germline): ENHRY, SYGVKD. This entry comes from a study of identical twins. Overall study results and limits: Cord blood beta clonotypes that were abundant carried fewer insertions, and memory repertoires showed no such trend. Zero-insertion analyses were open to partial confounding by invariant MAIT and iNKT cells.

This clonotype originated in a newborn girl in good health. The sequenced sample was cord blood. V and J are TRBV10-3 and TRBJ1-2, with 11 bases identical to TRBD1. CDR3 nucleotide sequence: TGTGCCATCAGTCCCGGGACAGGGGGGAACTATGGCTACACCTTC. Translating gives CAISPGTGGNYGYTF.